These T cell receptor beta chains were read from a single sample in a study of blood T cell repertoires in COVID-19. The assay was immunoSEQ multiplex PCR, and TCRdb's table has in-frame clones only and misses some. The profile shows 50,000 to 55,000 clones, 80% to 90% of them singletons. Sequencing input: peripheral blood. The receptors stem from a man between 60 and 75 years old with active COVID-19. CDR3s include the opening cysteine and the closing phenylalanine or tryptophan. The D gene is left open where the match is weak. Rows may omit the clone size; those that give it use once, few, many or a size class.

size,D,J,V,DNA,CDR3
NA,NA,TRBJ2-2,TRBV4-3,TGCGCCAGCATCCCCGGGAACTACGCCCAATACACCGGGGAGCTGTTTTTT,CASIPGNYAQYTGELFF
few,NA,TRBJ1-2,TRBV14,TGTGCCAGCAGCCATGGGCCTTCTTATGGCTACACCTTC,CASSHGPSYGYTF
NA,NA,TRBJ1-2,TRBV5-5,TGTGCCAGCAGCTTGGCCGTTTTCTATGGCTACACCTTC,CASSLAVFYGYTF
once,TRBD1,TRBJ2-1,TRBV7-2,TGTGCCAGCAGCGGCCGGGACAGCTACTACAATGAGCAGTTCTTC,CASSGRDSYYNEQFF
NA,NA,TRBJ2-7,TRBV6-5,TGTGCCAGCAGTTACTCGGGCAAGAACTACGAGCAGTACTTC,CASSYSGKNYEQYF
NA,NA,TRBJ1-2,TRBV5-1,TGCGCCAGCAGCGTGGACAGATATGGCTACACCTTC,CASSVDRYGYTF
NA,TRBD2,TRBJ2-7,TRBV11-2,TGTGCCAGCAGCCTCTGGACTAGCGGAGCCTACGAGCAGTACTTC,CASSLWTSGAYEQYF
NA,TRBD1,TRBJ2-7,TRBV27,TGTGCCAGCAGAGAAGGGACAGGGGGGTTCTACGAGCAGTACTTC,CASREGTGGFYEQYF
NA,TRBD1,TRBJ1-1,TRBV7-9,TGTGCCAGCAGACGCTGGTCGGGGACAGGCGACACTGAAGCTTTCTTT,CASRRWSGTGDTEAFF
NA,NA,TRBJ2-1,TRBV28,TGTGCCAGTCCTCCGGGGTACAATGAGCAGTTCTTC,CASPPGYNEQFF
NA,TRBD1,TRBJ2-2,TRBV5-1,TGCGCCAGCAGCCCCCCGGGACAGGGCGGTCAAGGCACCGGGGAGCTGTTTTTT,CASSPPGQGGQGTGELFF
once,TRBD1,TRBJ2-1,TRBV7-9,TGTGCCGCTGGGGACAGGAGGCTCAATGAGCAGTTCTTC,CAAGDRRLNEQFF
NA,TRBD1,TRBJ1-2,TRBV4-2,TGTGCCAGCAGCCAAGATGTCAGGGGGGACTACACCTTC,CASSQDVRGDYTF
NA,NA,TRBJ2-6,TRBV28,TGTGCCAGCAGTTTAAGCGGGCCTGGGGCCAACGTCCTGACTTTC,CASSLSGPGANVLTF
NA,NA,TRBJ2-4,TRBV28,TGTGCCAGCAAAACGGCTGGGGGAGGAGACATTCAGTACTTC,CASKTAGGGDIQYF
NA,NA,TRBJ1-5,TRBV2,TGTGCCAGCAGTAGCAGGGAAGGCAGCAATCAGCCCCAGCATTTT,CASSSREGSNQPQHF
once,NA,TRBJ2-7,TRBV29-1,TGCAGCGTTGCCCACCTTACAGGGCCCTACGAGCAGTACTTC,CSVAHLTGPYEQYF
NA,NA,TRBJ2-3,TRBV10-3,TGTGCCATCAGTGAGGGCACCGCCAGCACAGATACGCAGTATTTT,CAISEGTASTDTQYF
NA,TRBD1,TRBJ1-2,TRBV7-3,TGTGCCAGCAGCCGCGACAGGGGGCGCCACTATGGCTACACCTTC,CASSRDRGRHYGYTF
NA,TRBD1,TRBJ2-5,TRBV7-2,TGTGCCAGCAGCTTAGTCGCCCGGGACAGGGGAGGTGAGACCCAGTACTTC,CASSLVARDRGGETQYF
NA,NA,TRBJ2-7,TRBV10-3,TGTGCCATCAGTGAGTCGTTCCGCAATCCCTCGCACGGGCAGTACTTC,CAISESFRNPSHGQYF
NA,TRBD2,TRBJ2-7,TRBV10-3,TGTGCCATCAGCCCGGGTCAGGGACTAGCGGATTACGAGCAGTACTTC,CAISPGQGLADYEQYF
NA,NA,TRBJ1-1,TRBV4-3,TGCGCCAGCAGCCAACAACCGACAGGGAACACTGAAGCTTTCTTT,CASSQQPTGNTEAFF
NA,TRBD1,TRBJ2-1,TRBV9,TGTGCCAGCAGCGTAGTAGGGGGACAGGGGCTAAATGAGCAGTTCTTC,CASSVVGGQGLNEQFF
once,TRBD1,TRBJ1-2,TRBV24-1,TGTGCCACCAGTGATGGGGGACAGAATAACTATGGCTACACCTTC,CATSDGGQNNYGYTF
NA,TRBD2,TRBJ2-7,TRBV4-3,TGCGCCAGCAGCCAAACTAGCGGCAGCTCCTACGAGCAGTACTTC,CASSQTSGSSYEQYF
NA,NA,TRBJ1-2,TRBV29-1,TGCAGCGTTGAAGACCTCGACAGGACCTCTAACTATGGCTACACCTTC,CSVEDLDRTSNYGYTF
NA,NA,TRBJ2-3,TRBV28,TGTGCCAGCAACTTCCTAGGCACGCAGTATTTT,CASNFLGTQYF
NA,TRBD1,TRBJ2-5,TRBV7-9,TGTGCCAGCAGCTTCCGGACAGGGTCAGAGACCCAGTACTTC,CASSFRTGSETQYF
NA,TRBD1,TRBJ1-5,TRBV2,TGTGCCAGCAGTGAACGGACAGGGAGCAATCAGCCCCAGCATTTT,CASSERTGSNQPQHF
NA,NA,TRBJ2-1,TRBV5-6,TGTGCCAGCAGCTTTGGAGGGAGGAGTGTTATGAATGAGCAGTTCTTC,CASSFGGRSVMNEQFF
NA,TRBD1,TRBJ1-1,TRBV27,TGTGCCAGCAGTTTCGTTAGCGGACAGGGGAGTCCTGAAGCTTTCTTT,CASSFVSGQGSPEAFF
NA,NA,TRBJ2-1,TRBV27,TGTGCCAGCATGGTTAGCGGCTCTCTCTACAATGAGCAGTTCTTC,CASMVSGSLYNEQFF
NA,NA,TRBJ2-3,TRBV10-2,TGCGCCAGCAGTGAGTCCCACGGAGCCAAAAGCACAGATACGCAGTATTTT,CASSESHGAKSTDTQYF
NA,TRBD2,TRBJ2-7,TRBV11-2,TGTGCCAGCAGCTCTATAGCGGGAGGCCGCTACGAGCAGTACTTC,CASSSIAGGRYEQYF
NA,TRBD2,TRBJ2-2,TRBV7-6,TGTGCCAGCAGCTTAGCCGGGAGGGCCAGCACCGGGGAGCTGTTTTTT,CASSLAGRASTGELFF
NA,NA,TRBJ1-5,TRBV19,TGTGCCAGTAGTTCACCACAGGGTATTCAGCCCCAGCATTTT,CASSSPQGIQPQHF
NA,NA,TRBJ2-7,TRBV23-1,TGCGCCAGCAGTCATGCCGGACAGAGAAAATCCTACGAGCAGTACTTC,CASSHAGQRKSYEQYF
NA,NA,TRBJ1-5,TRBV28,TGTGCCAGCAGCCTGGGACACACCTCCGGGAAGCCCCAGCATTTT,CASSLGHTSGKPQHF
NA,TRBD1,TRBJ1-3,TRBV18,TGTGCCAGCTCACCACCACAGGGGTTTACTGGAAACACCATATATTTT,CASSPPQGFTGNTIYF
NA,TRBD1,TRBJ1-1,TRBV2,TGTGCCTCCCAACAAGGGGGCCACACTGAAGCTTTCTTT,CASQQGGHTEAFF
NA,NA,TRBJ1-3,TRBV9,TGTGCCAGCAGCAACCAGCGACGGGGAAACACCATATATTTT,CASSNQRRGNTIYF
NA,NA,TRBJ2-7,TRBV9,TGTGCCAGCAGCGTAGAAGGGGGAGGGCCGGGCGAGCAGTACTTC,CASSVEGGGPGEQYF
NA,NA,TRBJ1-1,TRBV10-3,TGTGCCATCAGATCCAGGGTTGGAGATACTGAAGCTTTCTTT,CAIRSRVGDTEAFF
NA,TRBD1,TRBJ1-1,TRBV3-1/TRBV3-2,TGTGCCAGCAGCCCGGGACAGACAAACACTGAAGCTTTCTTT,CASSPGQTNTEAFF
NA,NA,TRBJ2-1,TRBV7-2,TGTGCCAGCAGCTTAGTGTCGTTAGTATTGGTCCATGAGCAGTTCTTC,CASSLVSLVLVHEQFF
NA,TRBD2,TRBJ2-2,TRBV6-2/TRBV6-3,TGTGCCAGCAGTACCTCGAGGACTAGCGGGGTCGGGGAGCTGTTTTTT,CASSTSRTSGVGELFF
NA,NA,TRBJ2-7,TRBV27,TGTGCCAGCAGGACGGGAAGAAGCTCCTACGAGCAGTACTTC,CASRTGRSSYEQYF
NA,NA,TRBJ1-1,TRBV2,TGTGCCAGCAGCCCGGACACTGCAGGGGAAGCTTTCTTT,CASSPDTAGEAFF
NA,TRBD2,TRBJ2-1,TRBV27,TGTGCCAGCAGTTATCCCGGGACTACCAGACCGAATGAGCAGTTCTTC,CASSYPGTTRPNEQFF
once,NA,TRBJ2-7,TRBV5-1,TGCGCCAGCAGCCCGGCCGGGAACTACGAGCAGTACTTC,CASSPAGNYEQYF
NA,NA,TRBJ1-1,TRBV5-6,TGTGCCAGCAGCTTGGGTAGTGAAGCTTTCTTT,CASSLGSEAFF
NA,NA,TRBJ1-5,TRBV6-5,TGTGCCAGCCGCCAAGGGGGTAGCAATCAGCCCCAGCATTTT,CASRQGGSNQPQHF
NA,TRBD2,TRBJ2-1,TRBV7-2,TGTGCCAGCAGCATTGGGGGGGGCTCCTACAATGAGCAGTTCTTC,CASSIGGGSYNEQFF
once,TRBD1,TRBJ1-6,TRBV5-1,TGCGCCAGCAGCCCGACAGGGAATAATTCACCCCTCCACTTT,CASSPTGNNSPLHF